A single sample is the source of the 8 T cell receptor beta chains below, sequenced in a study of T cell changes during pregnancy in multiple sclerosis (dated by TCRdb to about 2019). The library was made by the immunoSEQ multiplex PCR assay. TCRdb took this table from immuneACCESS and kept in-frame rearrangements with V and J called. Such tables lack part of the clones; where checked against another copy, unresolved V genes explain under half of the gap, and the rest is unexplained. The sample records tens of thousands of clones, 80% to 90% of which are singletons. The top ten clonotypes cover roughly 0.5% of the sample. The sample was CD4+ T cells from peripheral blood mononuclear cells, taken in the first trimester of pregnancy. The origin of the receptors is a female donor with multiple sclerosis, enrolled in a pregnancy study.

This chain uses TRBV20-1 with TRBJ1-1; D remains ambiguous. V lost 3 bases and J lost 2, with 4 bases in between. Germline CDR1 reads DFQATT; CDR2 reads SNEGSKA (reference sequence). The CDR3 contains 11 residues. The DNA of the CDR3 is TGCAGTGCTAGTATAAACACTGAAGCTTTCTTT. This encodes CSASINTEAFF.

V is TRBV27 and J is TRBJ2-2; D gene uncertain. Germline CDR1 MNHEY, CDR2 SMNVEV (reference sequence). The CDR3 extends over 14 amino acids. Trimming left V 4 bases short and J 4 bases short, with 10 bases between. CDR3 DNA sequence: TGTGCCAGCAGTTCCTCCTATATCACCGGGGAGCTGTTTTTT. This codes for CASSSSYITGELFF.

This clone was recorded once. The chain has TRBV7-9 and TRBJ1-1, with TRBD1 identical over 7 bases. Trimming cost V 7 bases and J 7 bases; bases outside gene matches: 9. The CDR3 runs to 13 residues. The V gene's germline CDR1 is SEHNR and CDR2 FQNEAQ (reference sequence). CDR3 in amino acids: CASKFGSGGEAFF. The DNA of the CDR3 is TGTGCCAGCAAATTTGGTTCAGGGGGTGAAGCTTTCTTT.

This chain's CDR3 is CASSRVSGRAGELFF. Here the CDR3 DNA reads TGTGCCAGCAGCCGGGTCTCAGGGAGGGCCGGGGAGCTGTTTTTT. The rearrangement uses TRBV6-5 and TRBJ2-2; 7 bases fit TRBD2. This CDR3 contains 15 residues. The trim removed 6 bases at V and 6 bases at J, leaving 10 bases unmatched. Looked up from germline, CDR1 is MNHEY and CDR2 is SVGAGI.

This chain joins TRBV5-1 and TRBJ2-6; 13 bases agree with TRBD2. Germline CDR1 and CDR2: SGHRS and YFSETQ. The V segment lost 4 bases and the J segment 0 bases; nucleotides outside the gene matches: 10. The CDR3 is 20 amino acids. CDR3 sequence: CASSRQTSGGYPSGANVLTF. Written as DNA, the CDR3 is TGCGCCAGCAGCAGGCAGACTAGCGGGGGGTACCCCTCTGGGGCCAACGTCCTGACTTTC.

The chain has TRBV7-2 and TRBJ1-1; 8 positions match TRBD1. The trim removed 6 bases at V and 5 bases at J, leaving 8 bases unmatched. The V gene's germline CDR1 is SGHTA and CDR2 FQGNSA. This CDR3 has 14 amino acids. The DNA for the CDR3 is TGTGCCAGCAGGGCTGCAGGGGGCCGGACTGAAGCTTTCTTT. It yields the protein CASRAAGGRTEAFF. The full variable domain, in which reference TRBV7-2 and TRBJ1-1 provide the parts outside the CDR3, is GAGVSQSPSNKVTEKGKDVELRCDPISGHTALYWYRQSLGQGLEFLIYFQGNSAPDKSGLPSDRFSAERTGGSVSTLTIQRTQQEDSAVYLCASRAAGGRTEAFFGQGTRLTVV.

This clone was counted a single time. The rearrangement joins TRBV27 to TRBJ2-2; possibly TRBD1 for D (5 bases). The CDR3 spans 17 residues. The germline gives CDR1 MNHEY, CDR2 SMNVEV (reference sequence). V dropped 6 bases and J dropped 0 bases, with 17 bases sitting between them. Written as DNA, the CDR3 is TGTGCCAGCAGCTTGGACATACCGGACGCGAACACCGGGGAGCTGTTTTTT. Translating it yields CASSLDIPDANTGELFF.

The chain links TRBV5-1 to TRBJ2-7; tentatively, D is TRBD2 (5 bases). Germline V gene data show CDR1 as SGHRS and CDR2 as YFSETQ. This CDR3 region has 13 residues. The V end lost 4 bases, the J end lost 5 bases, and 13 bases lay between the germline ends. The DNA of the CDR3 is TGCGCCAGCAGCAACAGCGGACCCCACGAGCAGTACTTC. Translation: CASSNSGPHEQYF. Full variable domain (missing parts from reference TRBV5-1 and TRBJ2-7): KAGVTQTPRYLIKTRGQQVTLSCSPISGHRSVSWYQQTPGQGLQFLFEYFSETQRNKGNFPGRFSGRQFSNSRSEMNVSTLELGDSALYLCASSNSGPHEQYFGPGTRLTVT.